This passage covers 27 T cell receptor beta chains from one sample sequenced in a study of T-cell reconstitution after alpha-beta-depleted transplantation in children. These receptors have no known antigen. Whole-study results and caveats: At one year after transplant, newly produced T cells mostly accounted for T-cell counts and diversity.

Unique molecular identifiers were incorporated when the TCRbeta library was constructed. TCRdb used MiXCR to reprocess the PCR reads, holding one entry per CDR3 protein. The repertoire holds approximately 300,000 distinct CDR3 sequences, about 7.3% seen once, with 8.5% to 9.5% in the top ten. The sample consisted of peripheral blood, taken 360 days after TCRalphabeta/CD19-depleted stem cell transplant. These TCRs come from a female patient aged 2-9 years who had a stem cell transplant for Fanconi anemia, so the T cells may come from the graft donor.

In this sample, this clonotype turned up many times. The chain carries TRBV20-1 and TRBJ2-3; 7 bases line up with TRBD2. Germline V CDR1 and CDR2: DFQATT, SNEGSKA (reference sequence). The V segment lost 7 bases and the J segment 5 bases; nucleotides outside the gene matches: 3. CDR3 length: 11 residues. The CDR3 protein is CSEASGDTQYF. Written as DNA, the CDR3 is TGCAGTGAGGCTAGCGGAGATACGCAGTATTTT.

The J gene is TRBJ2-3, the V gene TRBV5-5, with TRBD2 matching 8 bases. The germline V gene has CDR1 SGHKS and CDR2 YYEKEE (reference sequence). The CDR3 is 14 residues long. Losses at the gene ends were 1 base for V and 10 bases for J; bases not matched to a gene: 8. CDR3 coding DNA: TGTGCCAGCAGCTTGTCGGATAGCGGGAAGTCGCAGTATTTT. Translating gives CASSLSDSGKSQYF.

This clonotype came up many times. The chain carries TRBV12-3 or TRBV12-4 and TRBJ2-3; TRBD2 matches at 11 bases. The CDR3 runs 18 residues. V shed 1 base and J 2 bases; nucleotides not matched to a gene: 8. CDR3 nucleotide sequence: TGTGCCAGCAGTTTAGAGACTGCTAGCGGGGGGACCACAGATACGCAGTATTTT. Protein: CASSLETASGGTTDTQYF.

This clonotype was seen a handful of times. The V call is TRBV20-1, the J call TRBJ1-5, with a tentative D call TRBD1 (5 bases). The CDR3 extends over 13 amino acids. V was clipped by 3 bases and J by 6 bases, with 12 bases between them. Germline lookup yields CDR1 DFQATT and CDR2 SNEGSKA (reference sequence). As DNA, the CDR3 is TGCAGTGCTAGGCACAGGTTAGGTCAGCCCCAGCATTTT. Protein sequence: CSARHRLGQPQHF.

This clonotype was picked up many times. The chain is built from TRBV6-4 and TRBJ2-2; D is undetermined. V gave up 0 bases and J gave up 5 bases, with 4 bases separating them. CDR3 length equals 13 residues. CDR1 is MRHNA and CDR2 is SNTAGT in the germline V gene. The CDR3 coding sequence is TGTGCCAGCAGTGACTCATTTACCGGGGAGCTGTTTTTT. Protein sequence: CASSDSFTGELFF.

This clonotype was found a few times. This chain joins TRBV18 and TRBJ1-2; TRBD1 is a possible D gene (6 bases). The CDR3 consists of 15 residues. Per germline, CDR1 KGHSH and CDR2 LQKENI. V was pared by 4 bases and J by 3 bases, with 15 bases between. The CDR3 sequence is CASSLGPAGDYGYTF. In DNA form, the CDR3 reads TGTGCCAGCTCACTAGGACCAGCAGGGGACTATGGCTACACCTTC.

The gene calls are TRBV6-2 or TRBV6-3 and TRBJ2-7, with D hard to call. The germline gives CDR1 MNHEY, CDR2 SVGEGT. The CDR3 sequence is 11 residues long. With 2 bases removed from V and 3 bases from J, the gap between germline ends came to 2 bases. The CDR3 coding sequence is TGTGCCAGCAGTTACCACTACGAGCAGTACTTC. Translation: CASSYHYEQYF.

There are a few counts of this clonotype. This sequence joins TRBV7-8 and TRBJ1-2; D is ambiguous. The CDR3 loop spans 16 amino acids. Germline values: CDR1 SGHVS, CDR2 FQNEAQ. The V gene lost 0 bases and the J gene lost 0 bases, with 11 bases spanning the gap. CDR3 protein: CASSLAPVRANYGYTF. The CDR3 DNA is TGTGCCAGCAGCTTAGCGCCAGTCAGAGCTAACTATGGCTACACCTTC.

This clonotype was picked up many times. The chain links TRBV28 to TRBJ2-7; 9 bases agree with TRBD1. J lost 3 bases, V lost 6 bases, and 9 bases had no gene match. CDR3 size: 15 residues. Germline CDR1 and CDR2: MDHEN and SYDVKM. CDR3 coding DNA: TGTGCCAGCAGGCCCACAGGGGGCCGGTTCTACGAGCAGTACTTC. It translates to CASRPTGGRFYEQYF.

This clonotype came up many times. This chain connects TRBV4-2 to TRBJ2-1, with D perhaps matching TRBD2 (6 bases). V shed 0 bases and J shed 0 bases, with 18 bases lying between them. Germline CDR1 and CDR2: LGHNA and YNFKEQ. This CDR3 comprises 19 residues. The CDR3 nucleotides read TGTGCCAGCAGCCAAGATCTGGAGGGGAGTGCAAGCTCCTACAATGAGCAGTTCTTC. Protein sequence: CASSQDLEGSASSYNEQFF.

This clonotype was seen at least ten times. The rearrangement links TRBV7-9 to TRBJ2-2; D is possibly TRBD1 (6 bases). V was clipped by 5 bases and J by 6 bases, with 13 bases between them. CDR3 length: 14 amino acids. Germline V gene data show CDR1 as SEHNR and CDR2 as FQNEAQ (reference sequence). This CDR3 is CASSVRGRAGELFF. The CDR3 DNA reads TGTGCCAGCAGCGTCAGGGGAAGGGCCGGGGAGCTGTTTTTT.

The gene calls are TRBV5-1 and TRBJ2-5; D gene uncertain. The CDR3 totals 16 residues. The germline V gene encodes CDR1 SGHRS and CDR2 YFSETQ. Trimming took 0 bases from V and 1 from J, leaving 13 bases between them. The CDR3 nucleotides read TGCGCCAGCAGCTTGGCCGGCGGAGCCCTCCAAGAGACCCAGTACTTC. Its protein is CASSLAGGALQETQYF.

This clonotype was counted only a few times. This rearrangement joins TRBV6-5 to TRBJ1-1; D is unclear. CDR3 length: 14 residues. Deletions cut 2 bases from V and 8 bases from J, with 15 bases between. The germline gives CDR1 MNHEY, CDR2 SVGAGI. The CDR3 DNA follows: TGTGCCAGCAGTTACACCGGACCCAGGCGGGAAGCTTTCTTT. Translated, it gives CASSYTGPRREAFF.

This clonotype was recorded a few times. CDR3: CASTDQIRSPLHF. For the CDR3, the DNA is TGTGCCAGCACCGACCAGATTCGGTCACCCCTCCACTTT. V is TRBV6-1 and J is TRBJ1-6; D not resolved. Germline V CDR1 and CDR2: MNHNS, SASEGT. The CDR3 loop spans 13 amino acids. V lost 7 bases, J lost 10 bases, and 14 bases lay in between.

Ten or more counts support this clonotype. This rearrangement joins TRBV6-5 to TRBJ2-3; TRBD2 matches 9 bases. The CDR3 consists of 15 residues. Germline CDR1 MNHEY, CDR2 SVGAGI. The trim removed 2 bases at V and 8 bases at J, leaving 8 bases unmatched. Here the CDR3 reads CASSYLRGGGGTQYF. The CDR3 region has the DNA TGTGCCAGCAGTTACCTGCGGGGGGGCGGCGGTACGCAGTATTTT.

The chain recombines TRBV7-3 with TRBJ2-3; 9 bases line up with TRBD1. The V and J ends lost 5 bases and 4 bases, in that order; junction bases with no gene match: 7. This CDR3 has 15 amino acids. Germline loops: CDR1 SGHTA, CDR2 FQGTGA. The CDR3, as DNA: TGTGCCAGCAGCCAGGACAGGGGTGGAGCAGATACGCAGTATTTT. Protein: CASSQDRGGADTQYF. The variable domain in full, with the rest retrieved from reference TRBV7-3 and TRBJ2-3, is GAGVSQTPSNKVTEKGKYVELRCDPISGHTALYWYRQSLGQGPEFLIYFQGTGAADDSGLPNDRFFAVRPEGSVSTLKIQRTERGDSAVYLCASSQDRGGADTQYFGPGTRLTVL.

This clonotype has more than one count but fewer than ten. This sequence joins TRBV6-2 or TRBV6-3 and TRBJ2-3; D unresolved. Trimming took off 1 base at V and 6 bases at J, with 14 bases between the two ends. The CDR3 spans 15 residues. Germline V gives CDR1 MNHEY, CDR2 SVGEGT. The CDR3 spells CASSYLTGLTDTQYF. CDR3 DNA: TGTGCCAGCAGTTACTTAACCGGGTTAACTGATACGCAGTATTTT.

This clonotype was seen many times. The chain combines TRBV28 with TRBJ1-5; the match to TRBD1 covers 10 bases. This CDR3 region has 19 residues. Germline assignment: CDR1 MDHEN and CDR2 SYDVKM. V was pared by 4 bases and J by 6 bases, with 18 bases of the junction left unmatched. CDR3 in amino acids: CASSSRDRGSTRSFQPQHF. The CDR3, as DNA: TGTGCCAGCAGTTCCCGGGACAGGGGATCAACGAGGTCTTTTCAGCCCCAGCATTTT. The variable domain in full, completed from reference TRBV28 and TRBJ1-5, reads DVKVTQSSRYLVKRTGEKVFLECVQDMDHENMFWYRQDPGLGLRLIYFSYDVKMKEKGDIPEGYSVSREKKERFSLILESASTNQTSMYLCASSSRDRGSTRSFQPQHFGDGTRLSIL.

This clonotype was recorded many times. The V and J genes are TRBV5-1 and TRBJ2-1; D unclear. Germline CDR1 and CDR2: SGHRS and YFSETQ. The CDR3 sequence is 16 residues long. Trimming took 0 bases from V and 5 from J, leaving 15 bases between them. Here the CDR3 DNA reads TGCGCCAGCAGCTTGGAAAGATATGGCCACAACAATGAGCAGTTCTTC. This sequence encodes CASSLERYGHNNEQFF.

The chain uses TRBV7-9 and TRBJ1-2, with 8 bases fitting TRBD1. This CDR3 contains 13 residues. CDR1 is SEHNR, CDR2 FQNEAQ, per germline (reference sequence). The junction had 5 bases not matched to a gene; V was cut back by 3 bases and J by 8 bases. The CDR3: CASSLTGEDGYTF. CDR3 DNA sequence: TGTGCCAGCAGCTTGACAGGGGAAGACGGCTACACCTTC.

Regarding this clonotype: This may be a read error: a much more frequent sequence differs by one nucleotide. The chain joins TRBV6-5 to TRBJ1-2; maybe TRBD1 (6 bases). Germline CDR1 MNHEY, CDR2 SVGAGI. This CDR3 has 12 residues. CDR3 sequence reads: CASGQGPYGYSF. The CDR3, as DNA: TGTGCCAGCGGGCAGGGGCCCTATGGCTACAGCTTC.

This clonotype was recorded at least ten times. The chain joins TRBV10-3 to TRBJ1-3; D is unresolved. V lost 7 bases and J 7 bases, leaving 14 bases between the germline ends. The CDR3 runs to 13 residues. Germline loops: CDR1 ENHRY, CDR2 SYGVKD. This chain's CDR3 is CAITGNPTNTIYF. As DNA, the CDR3 is TGTGCCATCACAGGAAATCCGACGAACACCATATATTTT.

At least ten counts were recorded for this clonotype. J is TRBJ2-3 and V is TRBV29-1; 7 bases map to TRBD2. The V gene end was trimmed by 0 bases and the J gene end by 2 bases; junction bases not matched to a gene: 5. This CDR3 spans 15 amino acids. Looked up from germline, CDR1 is SQVTM and CDR2 is ANQGSEA. CDR3 DNA sequence: TGCAGCGTTGAAGAACTGGCGGGAGCCACAGATACGCAGTATTTT. Protein: CSVEELAGATDTQYF.

Only one count was recorded for this clonotype. A much larger clonotype is one base distant, so this may be a read error. The chain uses TRBV7-9 and TRBJ2-1; TRBD2 aligns across 7 bases. The CDR3 runs 16 residues. From germline, CDR1 is SEHNR and CDR2 FQNEAQ (reference sequence). The CDR3 DNA reads as TGTTCCAGCAGCCCGTCCCCCAGGACTAGGGAAAATGAGCAGTTCTTC. This codes for CSSSPSPRTRENEQFF.

This clonotype was found many times. The chain has TRBV25-1 and TRBJ2-2; D is perhaps TRBD2 (6 bases). Germline V CDR1 and CDR2: MGHDK, SYGVNS. The CDR3 spans 16 residues. The germline V and J ends were trimmed by 6 bases and 5 bases, with 19 bases remaining between them. CDR3 residues: CASRETGVLTTGELFF. CDR3 sequence (DNA): TGTGCCAGCAGGGAAACGGGGGTCCTCACTACCGGGGAGCTGTTTTTT.

The chain links TRBV4-1 to TRBJ1-5; D is perhaps TRBD1 (6 bases). V was clipped by 3 bases and J by 5 bases, with 17 bases between them. CDR3 length: 16 amino acids. Germline-derived CDR1 and CDR2 are MGHRA and YSYEKL. CDR3 nucleotide sequence: TGCGCCAGCAGCCAGCGGTCTGGGGGCGCTTATCAGCCCCAGCATTTT. Amino acids: CASSQRSGGAYQPQHF.

This clonotype was seen repeatedly, ten times or more. V gene TRBV27 combines with J gene TRBJ2-7; tentative D call: TRBD2 (6 bases). The V end was cut by 2 bases, the J end by 2 bases, with 13 bases between. The CDR3 spans 15 residues. Germline CDR1 and CDR2: MNHEY and SMNVEV (reference sequence). The CDR3, as DNA: TGTGCCAGCAGTTTAATGTCAGGGAGGACCTACGAGCAGTACTTC. It encodes CASSLMSGRTYEQYF.